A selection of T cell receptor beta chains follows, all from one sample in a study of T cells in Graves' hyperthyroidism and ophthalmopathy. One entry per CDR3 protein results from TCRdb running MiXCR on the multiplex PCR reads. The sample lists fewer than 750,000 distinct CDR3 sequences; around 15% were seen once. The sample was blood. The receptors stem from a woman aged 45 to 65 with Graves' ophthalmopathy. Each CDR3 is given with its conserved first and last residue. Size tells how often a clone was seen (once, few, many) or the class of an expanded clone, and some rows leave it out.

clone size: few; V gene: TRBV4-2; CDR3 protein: CASSQDQPGKGVRPQHF
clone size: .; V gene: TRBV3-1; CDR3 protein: CAGSQARGRRYEQYF
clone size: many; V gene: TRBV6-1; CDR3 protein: CASMETGTGDYSNQPQHF
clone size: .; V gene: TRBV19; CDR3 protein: CASSSKLDSPLHF
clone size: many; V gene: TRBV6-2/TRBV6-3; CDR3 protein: CASSYSRGTSGIEVSYEQYF
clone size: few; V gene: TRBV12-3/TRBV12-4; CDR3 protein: CASSFSVGAYEQYF
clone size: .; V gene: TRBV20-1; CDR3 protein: CSARHSGQAETQYF
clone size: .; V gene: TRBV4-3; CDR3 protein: CASSPTQGITDTQYF
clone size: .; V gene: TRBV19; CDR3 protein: CASSIAPVGLGTDTQYF
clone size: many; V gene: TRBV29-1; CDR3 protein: CSVDPGPPTKNIQYF
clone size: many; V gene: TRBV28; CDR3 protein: CASSVRTSKTGSYSGANVLTF
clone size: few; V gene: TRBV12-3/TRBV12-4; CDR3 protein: CASSPLRNNEQFF
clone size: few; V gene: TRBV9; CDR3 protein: CASSSSLGETQYF
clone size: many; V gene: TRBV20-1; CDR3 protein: CSARNDRGLNNEQFF
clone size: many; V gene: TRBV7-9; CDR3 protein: CASSLVTRLPGQGNNEQFF
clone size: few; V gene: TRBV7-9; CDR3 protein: CASSPTPSRGYQETQYF
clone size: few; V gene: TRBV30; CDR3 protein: CATTGQGRSPLHF
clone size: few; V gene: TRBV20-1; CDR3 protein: CSARPGGSEQFF
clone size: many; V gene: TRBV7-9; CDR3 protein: CASSAGPHNEQFF
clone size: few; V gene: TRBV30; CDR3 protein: CAWSTGGYNSPLHF
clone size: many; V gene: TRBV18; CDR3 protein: CASSPGTGRYEQYF
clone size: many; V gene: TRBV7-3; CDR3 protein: CASSRGLVGFGEQFF
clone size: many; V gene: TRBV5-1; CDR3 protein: CASSGTGTGAYEQYF
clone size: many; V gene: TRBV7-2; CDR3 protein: CASSRTSEYEQYF
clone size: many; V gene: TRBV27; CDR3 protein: CASSLSNAEPLTYEQYF